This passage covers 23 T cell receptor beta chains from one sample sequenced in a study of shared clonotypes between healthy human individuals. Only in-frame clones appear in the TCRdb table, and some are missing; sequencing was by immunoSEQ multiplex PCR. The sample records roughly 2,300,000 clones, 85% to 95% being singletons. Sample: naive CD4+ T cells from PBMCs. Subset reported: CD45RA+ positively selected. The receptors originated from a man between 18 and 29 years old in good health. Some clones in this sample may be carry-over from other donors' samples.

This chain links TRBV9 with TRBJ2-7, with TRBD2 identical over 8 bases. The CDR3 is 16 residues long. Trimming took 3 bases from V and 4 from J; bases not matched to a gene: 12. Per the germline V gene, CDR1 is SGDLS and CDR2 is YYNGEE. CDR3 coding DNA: TGTGCCAGCAGCGGATCCGGGGGGGCGAACTATTACGAGCAGTACTTC. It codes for CASSGSGGANYYEQYF.

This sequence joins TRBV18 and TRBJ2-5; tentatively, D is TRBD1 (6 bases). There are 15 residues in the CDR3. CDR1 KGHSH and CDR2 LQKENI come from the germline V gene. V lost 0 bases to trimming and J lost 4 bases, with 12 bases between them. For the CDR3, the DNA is TGTGCCAGCTCACCACCCGGGACAACGAGAGAGACCCAGTACTTC. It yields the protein CASSPPGTTRETQYF. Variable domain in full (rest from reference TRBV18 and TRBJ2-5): NAGVMQNPRHLVRRRGQEARLRCSPMKGHSHVYWYRQLPEEGLKFMVYLQKENIIDESGMPKERFSAEFPKEGPSILRIQQVVRGDSAAYFCASSPPGTTRETQYFGPGTRLLVL.

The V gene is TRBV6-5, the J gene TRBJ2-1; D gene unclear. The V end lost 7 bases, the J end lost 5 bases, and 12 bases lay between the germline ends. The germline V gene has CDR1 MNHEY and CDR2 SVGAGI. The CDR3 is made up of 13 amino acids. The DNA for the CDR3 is TGTGCCAGCAACCTCGGAACCCACAATGAGCAGTTCTTC. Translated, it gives CASNLGTHNEQFF.

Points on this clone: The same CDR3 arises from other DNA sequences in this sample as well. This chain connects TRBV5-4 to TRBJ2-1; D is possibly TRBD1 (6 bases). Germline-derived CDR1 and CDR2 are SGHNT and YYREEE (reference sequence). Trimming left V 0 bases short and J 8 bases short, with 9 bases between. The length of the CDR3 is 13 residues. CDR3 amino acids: CASSLVSGDEQFF. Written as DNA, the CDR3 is TGTGCCAGCAGCTTGGTGTCAGGGGATGAGCAGTTCTTC.

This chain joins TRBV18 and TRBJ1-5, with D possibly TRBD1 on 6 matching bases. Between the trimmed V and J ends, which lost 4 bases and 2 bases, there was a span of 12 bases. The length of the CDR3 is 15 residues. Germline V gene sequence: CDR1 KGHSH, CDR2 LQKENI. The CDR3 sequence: CASSLEWTGNQPQHF. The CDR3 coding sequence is TGTGCCAGCTCACTAGAATGGACAGGCAATCAGCCCCAGCATTTT.

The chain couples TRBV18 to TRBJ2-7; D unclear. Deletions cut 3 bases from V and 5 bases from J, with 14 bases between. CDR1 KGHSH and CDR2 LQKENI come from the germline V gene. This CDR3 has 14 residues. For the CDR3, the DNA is TGTGCCAGCTCACCTTGGGGTTCTGTTGACGAGCAGTACTTC. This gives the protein CASSPWGSVDEQYF.

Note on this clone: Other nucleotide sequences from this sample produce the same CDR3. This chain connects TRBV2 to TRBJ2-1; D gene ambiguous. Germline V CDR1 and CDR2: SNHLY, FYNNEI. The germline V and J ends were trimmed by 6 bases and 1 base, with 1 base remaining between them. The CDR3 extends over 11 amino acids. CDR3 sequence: CASRSYNEQFF. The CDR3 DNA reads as TGTGCCAGCAGGTCCTACAATGAGCAGTTCTTC.

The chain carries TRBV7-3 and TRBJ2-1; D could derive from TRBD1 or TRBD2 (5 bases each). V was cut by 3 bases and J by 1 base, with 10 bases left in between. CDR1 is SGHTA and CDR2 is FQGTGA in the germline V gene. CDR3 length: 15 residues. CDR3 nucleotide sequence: TGTGCCAGCAGCTTGGGACCACCTTCCTACAATGAGCAGTTCTTC. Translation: CASSLGPPSYNEQFF.

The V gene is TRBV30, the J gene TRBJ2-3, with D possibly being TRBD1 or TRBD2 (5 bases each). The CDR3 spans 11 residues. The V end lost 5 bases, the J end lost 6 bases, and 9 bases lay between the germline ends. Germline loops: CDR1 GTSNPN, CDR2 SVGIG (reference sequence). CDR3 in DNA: TGTGCCTGGGGGGGACGGGATACGCAGTATTTT. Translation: CAWGGRDTQYF.

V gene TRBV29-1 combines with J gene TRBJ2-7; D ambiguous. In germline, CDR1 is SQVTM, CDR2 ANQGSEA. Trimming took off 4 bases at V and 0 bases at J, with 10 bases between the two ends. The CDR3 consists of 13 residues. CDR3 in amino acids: CSVAGRFSYEQYF. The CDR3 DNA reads TGCAGCGTTGCAGGCAGGTTCTCCTACGAGCAGTACTTC.

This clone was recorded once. Written as DNA, the CDR3 is TGTGCCAGCAGCACCCGAGGGGGTCCCCAGTACTTC. Translated: CASSTRGGPQYF. This rearrangement joins TRBV27 to TRBJ2-5; tentatively, D is TRBD1 (6 bases). Per the germline V gene, CDR1 is MNHEY and CDR2 is SMNVEV (reference sequence). V lost 6 bases and J 9 bases, leaving 14 bases between the germline ends. The CDR3 loop spans 12 amino acids.

CDR3 protein: CASSFLEGPHYGYTF. As DNA, the CDR3 is TGTGCCAGCAGTTTTCTGGAGGGGCCTCACTATGGCTACACCTTC. V usage is TRBV28 and J usage is TRBJ1-2; the D gene is possibly TRBD1 (5 bases). The CDR3 sequence is 15 residues long. V lost 3 bases, J lost 3 bases, and 14 bases lay in between. Germline V gives CDR1 MDHEN, CDR2 SYDVKM.

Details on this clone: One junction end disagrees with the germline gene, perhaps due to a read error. This chain's CDR3 is CASSQHTPPPFKGF. The DNA for the CDR3 is TGTGCCAGCAGCCAACACACACCTCCGCCTTTCAAAGGTTTT. This chain joins TRBV14 and TRBJ1-1; D gene uncertain. CDR1 is SGHDN and CDR2 is FVKESK in the germline V gene. CDR3 length: 14 residues.

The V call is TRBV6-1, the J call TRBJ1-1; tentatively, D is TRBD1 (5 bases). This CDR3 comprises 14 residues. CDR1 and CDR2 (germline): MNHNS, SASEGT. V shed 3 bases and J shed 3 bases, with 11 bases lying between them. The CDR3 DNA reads TGTGCCAGCAGTGATCCGGGGGACGACACTGAAGCTTTCTTT. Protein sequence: CASSDPGDDTEAFF.

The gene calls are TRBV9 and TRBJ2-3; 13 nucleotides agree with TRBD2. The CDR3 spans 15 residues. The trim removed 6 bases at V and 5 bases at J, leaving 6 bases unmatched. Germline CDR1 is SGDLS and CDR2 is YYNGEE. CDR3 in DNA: TGTGCCAGCACCCCTCGACTAGCGGGAGGAGATACGCAGTATTTT. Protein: CASTPRLAGGDTQYF. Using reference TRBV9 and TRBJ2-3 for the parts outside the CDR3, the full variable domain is DSGVTQTPKHLITATGQRVTLRCSPRSGDLSVYWYQQSLDQGLQFLIQYYNGEERAKGNILERFSAQQFPDLHSELNLSSLELGDSALYFCASTPRLAGGDTQYFGPGTRLTVL.

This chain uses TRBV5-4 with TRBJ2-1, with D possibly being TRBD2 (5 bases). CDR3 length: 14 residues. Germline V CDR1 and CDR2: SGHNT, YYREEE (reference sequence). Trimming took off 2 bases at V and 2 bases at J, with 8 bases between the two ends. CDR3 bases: TGTGCCAGCAGCTTTACGGAGGCCTACAATGAGCAGTTCTTC. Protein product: CASSFTEAYNEQFF.

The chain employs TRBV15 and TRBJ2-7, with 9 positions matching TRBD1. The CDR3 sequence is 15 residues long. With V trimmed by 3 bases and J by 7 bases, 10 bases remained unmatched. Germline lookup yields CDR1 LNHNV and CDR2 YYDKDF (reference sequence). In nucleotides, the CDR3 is TGTGCCACCAGCAGTCGACCGGGACAGGGATGGGAGCAGTACTTC. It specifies CATSSRPGQGWEQYF.

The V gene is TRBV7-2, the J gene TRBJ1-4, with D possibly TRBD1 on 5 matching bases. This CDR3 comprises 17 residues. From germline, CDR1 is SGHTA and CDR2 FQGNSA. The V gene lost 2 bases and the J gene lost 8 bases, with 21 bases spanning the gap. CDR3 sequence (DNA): TGTGCCAGCAGCTTACATTGGACAAGGGACTTGGGGGAAAAACTGTTTTTT. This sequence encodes CASSLHWTRDLGEKLFF.

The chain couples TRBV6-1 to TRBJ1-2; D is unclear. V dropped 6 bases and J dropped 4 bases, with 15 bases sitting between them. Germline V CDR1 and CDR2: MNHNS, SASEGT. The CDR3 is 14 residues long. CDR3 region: CASRIIKRSYGYTF. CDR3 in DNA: TGTGCCAGCAGGATTATAAAGAGGAGCTATGGCTACACCTTC.

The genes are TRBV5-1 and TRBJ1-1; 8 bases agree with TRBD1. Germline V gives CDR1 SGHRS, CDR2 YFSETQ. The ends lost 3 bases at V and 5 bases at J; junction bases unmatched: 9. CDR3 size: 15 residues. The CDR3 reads CASSSGQGGGTEAFF. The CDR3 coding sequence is TGCGCCAGCAGCTCCGGACAGGGCGGAGGGACTGAAGCTTTCTTT.

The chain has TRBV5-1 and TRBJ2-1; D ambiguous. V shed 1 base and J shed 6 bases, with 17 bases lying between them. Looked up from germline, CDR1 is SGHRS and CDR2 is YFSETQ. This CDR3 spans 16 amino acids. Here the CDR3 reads CASSLSPALLGNEQFF. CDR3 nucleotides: TGCGCCAGCAGCTTGTCGCCGGCGCTACTCGGCAATGAGCAGTTCTTC.

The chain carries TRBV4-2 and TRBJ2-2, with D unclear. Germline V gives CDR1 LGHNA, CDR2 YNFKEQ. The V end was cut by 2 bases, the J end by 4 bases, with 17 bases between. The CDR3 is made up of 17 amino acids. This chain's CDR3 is CASSQQSSGDLTGELFF. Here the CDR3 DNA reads TGTGCCAGCAGCCAACAAAGTTCGGGTGACCTCACCGGGGAGCTGTTTTTT.

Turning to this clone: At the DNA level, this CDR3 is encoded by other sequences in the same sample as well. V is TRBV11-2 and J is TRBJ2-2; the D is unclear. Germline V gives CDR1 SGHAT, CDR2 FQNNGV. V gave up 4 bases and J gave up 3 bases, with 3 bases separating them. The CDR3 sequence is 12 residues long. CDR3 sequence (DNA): TGTGCCAGCAGCTCCTACACCGGGGAGCTGTTTTTT. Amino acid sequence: CASSSYTGELFF.